This record covers a single T cell receptor (beta chain). These data come from a study of CD8+CD57+ T cells in acquired aplastic anemia. Study summary: DNA per sorted CD4+ or CD8+ sample ranged roughly 0.19 to 30 ug, averaging roughly 3.2 ug.

This CDR3 is built from 15 residues. Trimming shortened V by 2 bases and J by 6 bases, and 11 bases separated the two germline ends. Germline V CDR1 and CDR2: SEHNR, FQNEAQ (reference sequence). Profiling that covered TCR beta VDJ and CDR3 relied on genomic DNA as its template. TCRdb ran MiXCR on the reads and lists one entry per CDR3 protein. The sample has 250,000 to 350,000 distinct CDR3 sequences, 56% seen once; the top ten hold less than 9.5%. This sequence joins TRBV7-9 and TRBJ1-6; D may be TRBD1 (5 bases). The sample was sorted CD4+, CD8+, or CD8+CD57+ T cells (not recorded which) from PBMCs. The clonotype was recovered from a human donor with severe aplastic anemia or a healthy control (not recorded which). The CDR3 spells CASSLMGGGNSPLHF. In nucleotides, the CDR3 is TGTGCCAGCAGCTTAATGGGGGGAGGTAATTCACCCCTCCACTTT.